Sequencing of this T cell receptor beta chain was carried out in a study of blood T cell repertoires in COVID-19. Study-wide context: Acute and convalescent COVID-19 specimens originated in the United States, Italy and Spain. The analysed material was cDNA or gDNA that came from T cells, B-cell-depleted T cells, or PBMCs.

This CDR3 contains 13 residues. Germline CDR1 is SGHRS and CDR2 is YFSETQ. The V and J ends lost 0 bases and 3 bases respectively, with 6 bases between them. Per the original data handling: The assay estimated nucleated cells by amplifying reference gene primers. Generated by immunoSEQ multiplex PCR, the TCRdb table keeps only in-frame clones and is missing some. D and trimming come from the DNA, and the V and J calls and clone size come from that table. The table has 150,000 or so clones, more than 85% seen once. The rearrangement joins TRBV5-1 to TRBJ2-5; D is perhaps TRBD2 (6 bases). The sequenced sample consisted of peripheral blood. This TCR was recovered from an older woman with acute or convalescent COVID-19. CDR3 region: CASSLGGKETQYF. In DNA form, the CDR3 reads TGCGCCAGCAGCTTGGGCGGGAAAGAGACCCAGTACTTC.